A single T cell receptor beta chain is shown here with its context. Its matching antigen is unknown. Newly diagnosed hyperthyroidism patients aged 18 to 65 years had disease lasting under 2 months. This sample was taken from a study of T cells in Graves' hyperthyroidism and ophthalmopathy. CDR3 length: 15 amino acids. Germline V lookup: CDR1 DFQATT, CDR2 SNEGSKA (reference sequence). V lost 5 bases to trimming and J lost 0 bases, with 14 bases between them. Using RNA transcripts as the source, TCR beta CDR3 regions were amplified. HTBI primers were the set used in a first-round RT-PCR of the TCR CDR3. TCRdb re-called the multiplex PCR reads through MiXCR, storing one row per CDR3 protein. The table shows around 690,000 distinct CDR3 sequences, with roughly 17% occurring only once. Study-wide results and caveats: Model predictions of ophthalmopathy came a median approximately 6.8 months before onset. Most thyroid clonotypes with frequency above 0.001 were detected in blood.

The specimen was blood. This chain joins TRBV20-1 and TRBJ1-3; D remains unclear. The sequence was obtained from a man between 50 and 59 years old with Graves' hyperthyroidism. The CDR3 region is CSAEFAAISGNTIYF. Here the CDR3 DNA reads TGCAGTGCTGAGTTTGCGGCCATCTCTGGAAACACCATATATTTT.